Listed here is a single T cell receptor beta chain. Antigen specificity is unknown. This sample is part of a study of beta chain features in type 1 diabetes. Study conclusions and caveats: Significant though moderate, a shortening of TCRB CDR3s appeared in all four CD4+ subsets of Type 1 diabetes patients. It was among patients, rather than healthy donors, that naive, central memory and Treg TCRB repertoires appeared more similar.

The authors reverse transcribed all of the isolated RNA, so sequencing captured expressed TCRB transcripts. This table comes from immunoSEQ multiplex PCR, and its TCRdb copy is limited to in-frame clones, with some not included. In the table there are some 240,000 clones, 16% of which are singletons. The sequence was obtained from a man under 40 with type 1 diabetes. The sample taken for sequencing was naive CD4+ T cells from blood.

CDR3 protein: CASSLKGGTSYEQYF. Here the CDR3 DNA reads TGTGCCAGCAGCCTTAAGGGTGGGACCAGCTACGAGCAGTACTTC. V and J are TRBV7-3 and TRBJ2-7; D could derive from TRBD1 or TRBD2 (5 bases each). Germline V lookup: CDR1 SGHTA, CDR2 FQGTGA. V lost 5 bases and J 3 bases, leaving 17 bases between the germline ends. The CDR3 loop spans 15 amino acids.